This TCR beta chain was documented in a study of shared T cell receptors in the human thymus. Some clones are missing from TCRdb's copy, which holds only in-frame ones; the method was immunoSEQ multiplex PCR. Of 720,000 or so clones listed, roughly 88% are singletons. A further study also used this sample, focusing on human thymus T cells. From that study: Donors consisted of healthy Finnish infants (having corrective surgery for congenital heart defects). Thymus pieces cut out during corrective heart surgery were the tissue that was used. There appeared to be biased usage of V and J genes in thymic and blood repertoires. Related research described strongly overlapping thymic repertoires in unrelated people.

This TCR derives from a girl less than two years old with a congenital heart defect. The sample consisted of thymocytes.

CDR3 amino acids: CASSHPAGGYTF. The CDR3 DNA reads TGTGCCAGCAGCCATCCCGCGGGGGGCTACACCTTC. J is TRBJ1-2 and V is TRBV5-5; D not certain. In germline, CDR1 is SGHKS, CDR2 YYEKEE (reference sequence). There are 12 residues in the CDR3. V lost 4 bases, J lost 8 bases, and 12 bases lay in between.